This is a list of T cell receptor beta chains from one sample in a study of cytomegalovirus exposure and HLA in healthy donors. Only in-frame clones appear in the TCRdb table, and some are missing; sequencing was by immunoSEQ multiplex PCR. The table shows 210,000 or so clones, with around 80% occurring only once. Sequencing used PBMCs. The receptor set was obtained from a boy aged 10-17 years in good health and CMV-seronegative. Each CDR3 is given with its conserved first and last residue. The order of the fields is clone size, V gene, J gene, D gene, CDR3 DNA, CDR3 protein. A D gene is named only where the DNA matches it firmly. Only some rows state a clone size, as once, few, many or a class for expanded clones.

>-|TRBV5-1|TRBJ2-5|TRBD1
TGCGCCAGCAGCTTGGTGTACAGGGGGCCGGTAGAGACCCAGTACTTC
CASSLVYRGPVETQYF
>-|TRBV5-1|TRBJ1-1|-
TGCGCCAGCAGCTTGGGGTCAGGGGACGGGGATGCTTTCTTT
CASSLGSGDGDAFF
>once|TRBV30|TRBJ2-1|TRBD2
TGTGCCTGCAGTTCTAGCGGCTACAATGAGCAGTTCTTC
CACSSSGYNEQFF
>-|TRBV5-4|TRBJ1-3|-
TGTGCCAGCAGCTTGGATCCAAACTCTGGAAACACCATATATTTT
CASSLDPNSGNTIYF
>-|TRBV19|TRBJ2-1|TRBD2
TGTGCCAGTAGTCCGACTAGCGGGAGGGTAGGGCATGAGCAGTTCTTC
CASSPTSGRVGHEQFF
>-|TRBV5-1|TRBJ1-6|-
TGCGCCAGCAGCTTGAACAGGGCTTCACCCCTCCACTTT
CASSLNRASPLHF
>few|TRBV6-5|TRBJ1-1|TRBD1
TGTGCCAGCACGACAGGGAGTGGGACTGAAGCTTTCTTT
CASTTGSGTEAFF
>once|TRBV5-1|TRBJ2-7|-
TGCGCCAGCAGCTTGGGACAGGCCGCCTACGAGCAGTACTTC
CASSLGQAAYEQYF
>-|TRBV15|TRBJ2-1|TRBD2
TGTGCCACCAGCAGCCGACTAGCGGGAGATTTGCAGTTCTTC
CATSSRLAGDLQFF
>-|TRBV6-6|TRBJ1-5|-
TGTGCCAGCAGTTACGTTGACAGGTGGGATCAGCCCCAGCATTTT
CASSYVDRWDQPQHF
>few|TRBV11-2|TRBJ1-4|-
TGTGCCAGCAGCCCTTTCGGGGGAGGGGAAAAACTGTTTTTT
CASSPFGGGEKLFF
>-|TRBV10-1|TRBJ1-4|-
TGCGCCAGCAGTGAGGGGCAGGGGCCGAATGAAAAACTGTTTTTT
CASSEGQGPNEKLFF
>few|TRBV25-1|TRBJ1-1|-
TGTGCCAGCAGTGATAGGGTGGCAGGGAGGGCCACTGAAGCTTTCTTT
CASSDRVAGRATEAFF
>-|TRBV30|TRBJ2-1|TRBD2
TGTGCCTGGAGAAGCGGGAGGGATAAGAATGAGCAGTTCTTC
CAWRSGRDKNEQFF
>-|TRBV6-1|TRBJ2-7|-
TGTGCCAGCCGGTGGCGGATCTACGAGCAGTACTTC
CASRWRIYEQYF
>-|TRBV20-1|TRBJ1-2|-
TGCAGTGCAGCTACTTATGGCTACACCTTC
CSAATYGYTF
>-|TRBV19|TRBJ1-1|-
TGTGCCAGTAGTATTCCTAGCGAATACAGATCTTTCTTT
CASSIPSEYRSFF
>-|TRBV5-4|TRBJ1-1|-
TGTGCCAGCAGCTTGCTAGAGACAGTAGGTTTCACTGAAGCTTTCTTT
CASSLLETVGFTEAFF
>-|TRBV10-3|TRBJ2-5|TRBD1
TGTGCCATCGGGGACAGCGTCAAGCCGACCCAGTACTTC
CAIGDSVKPTQYF
>once|TRBV21-1|TRBJ2-7|-
TGTGCCAGCAGCTCGGAGGGCCGTTCCTACGAGCAGCACTTC
CASSSEGRSYEQHF
>-|TRBV5-1|TRBJ2-4|-
TGCGCCAGCAGCTTTTGGACGCAGGGTCAGTACTTC
CASSFWTQGQYF
>-|TRBV7-3|TRBJ2-7|-
TGTGCCAGCAGCCCCCAACCAGGACACGCGGCGTTC
CASSPQPGHAAF
>few|TRBV5-4|TRBJ1-2|-
TGTGCCAGCAGCTGGGGGGACGTATCCTCTTATGGCTACACCTTC
CASSWGDVSSYGYTF